One sample yielded the 20 T cell receptor beta chains listed below, sequenced in a study of blood T cell repertoires in COVID-19 (dated by TCRdb to about 2020). The library was made by the immunoSEQ multiplex PCR assay. In TCRdb, the immuneACCESS table is reduced to in-frame sequences with V and J assigned. These tables do not hold every clone; where another copy was compared, an unresolved V gene accounts for under half, and the others remain unexplained. This sample lists around 250,000 clones; roughly 89% were detected once. The ten largest clones capture roughly 5% of the sample. The sequenced sample consisted of peripheral blood. These receptors all come from a woman aged 40 to 50 who had recovered from COVID-19.

This clone was seen only once. The chain has TRBV28 and TRBJ2-5, with D unresolved. Germline CDR1 reads MDHEN; CDR2 reads SYDVKM. Trimming removed 9 bases at V and 5 bases at J, with 10 bases between. The CDR3 consists of 11 residues. CDR3 nucleotides: TGTGCCAGTTCAAGCGCGGAGACCCAGTACTTC. This sequence encodes CASSSAETQYF.

The V gene is TRBV4-3, the J gene TRBJ1-1, with D maybe TRBD1 (6 bases). With 4 bases removed from V and 3 bases from J, the gap between germline ends came to 12 bases. The CDR3 covers 14 residues. The V gene's germline CDR1 is LGHNA and CDR2 YSLEER. CDR3 residues: CASSPSSGDTEAFF. Here the CDR3 DNA reads TGCGCCAGCAGCCCTTCATCAGGGGACACTGAAGCTTTCTTT.

This clone was recorded once. The gene calls are TRBV28 and TRBJ1-5, with D perhaps TRBD1 (5 bases). Germline V gene data show CDR1 as MDHEN and CDR2 as SYDVKM. This CDR3 region has 16 residues. V shed 6 bases and J shed 4 bases, with 19 bases lying between them. CDR3 DNA: TGTGCCAGCAGCCACGAGGGTGGAGGGGCAAATCAGCCCCAGCATTTT. It translates to CASSHEGGGANQPQHF.

The chain carries TRBV5-6 and TRBJ2-7; TRBD2 agrees at 7 bases. The CDR3 has 14 amino acids. Germline CDR1 reads SGHDT; CDR2 reads YYEEEE. Germline trimming cut 4 bases from V and 2 bases from J; bases unmatched to any gene: 6. The CDR3 nucleotides are TGTGCCAGCAGCCCGACTAGCCTCCCCTACGAGCAGTACGTC. It specifies CASSPTSLPYEQYV.

V is TRBV5-1 and J is TRBJ2-1, with D possibly being TRBD1 (6 bases). Trimming took 5 bases from V and 4 from J, leaving 10 bases between them. This CDR3 has 13 residues. The germline CDR1 and CDR2 sequences are SGHRS and YFSETQ. CDR3 sequence reads: CASSMDSYNEQFF. For the CDR3, the DNA is TGCGCCAGCAGTATGGACAGTTACAATGAGCAGTTCTTC.

The chain recombines TRBV28 with TRBJ1-1; TRBD1 agrees at 7 bases. In germline, CDR1 is MDHEN, CDR2 SYDVKM. The CDR3 consists of 15 residues. J gave up 4 bases and V 6 bases, and 11 bases lay outside the gene matches. In DNA form, the CDR3 reads TGTGCCAGCAGCCGTGGACAGGTAATGGGCACTGAAGCTTTCTTT. It encodes CASSRGQVMGTEAFF.

The rearrangement joins TRBV28 to TRBJ2-2; 8 bases line up with TRBD1. V shed 2 bases, J shed 5 bases, and the junction held 4 bases outside the gene matches. CDR3 size: 15 residues. Germline CDR1 MDHEN, CDR2 SYDVKM. CDR3 in amino acids: CASSLQGARTGELFF. CDR3 bases: TGTGCCAGCAGTTTACAGGGGGCTCGAACCGGGGAGCTGTTTTTT.

The chain is built from TRBV9 and TRBJ2-3; maybe TRBD2 (5 bases). The V end was cut by 0 bases, the J end by 2 bases, with 13 bases between. The CDR3 is 16 residues long. Germline V gene lookup returns CDR1 SGDLS and CDR2 YYNGEE. CDR3 in amino acids: CASSVVSSLATDTQYF. CDR3 nucleotide sequence: TGTGCCAGCAGCGTAGTATCTAGCCTAGCCACAGATACGCAGTATTTT. The variable domain in full, completed from reference TRBV9 and TRBJ2-3, reads DSGVTQTPKHLITATGQRVTLRCSPRSGDLSVYWYQQSLDQGLQFLIQYYNGEERAKGNILERFSAQQFPDLHSELNLSSLELGDSALYFCASSVVSSLATDTQYFGPGTRLTVL.

This clone was counted only a few times. The chain links TRBV4-2 to TRBJ2-3, with 9 bases identical to TRBD2. The CDR3 contains 15 residues. Unmatched junction bases numbered 10, after V lost 8 bases and J lost 4 bases. CDR1 is LGHNA, CDR2 YNFKEQ, per germline. CDR3 loop: CASDLASGESDTQYF. CDR3 bases: TGTGCCAGCGACCTGGCTAGCGGGGAGTCAGATACGCAGTATTTT.

The gene calls are TRBV19 and TRBJ1-1; tentative D call: TRBD1 (6 bases). This CDR3 is built from 13 residues. Germline V gene lookup returns CDR1 LNHDA and CDR2 SQIVND (reference sequence). Deletions cut 4 bases from V and 14 bases from J, with 20 bases between. In nucleotides, the CDR3 is TGTGCCAGTAGTACACCGGGACACCCGACGGTCTTCTTT. It specifies CASSTPGHPTVFF.

CDR3 region: CAQSQGAPRDGTEAFF. The CDR3 DNA sequence: TGTGCCCAAAGTCAGGGGGCGCCCCGGGATGGGACTGAAGCTTTCTTT. The V gene is TRBV10-3, the J gene TRBJ1-1; 8 bases agree with TRBD1. The CDR3 consists of 16 residues. Germline loops: CDR1 ENHRY, CDR2 SYGVKD. V dropped 11 bases and J dropped 5; count of bases not matched to a gene: 19.

The J gene is TRBJ1-2, the V gene TRBV2; D remains unclear. Germline V gene lookup returns CDR1 SNHLY and CDR2 FYNNEI. Trimming shortened V by 2 bases and J by 5 bases, and 9 bases separated the two germline ends. CDR3 length equals 13 residues. The CDR3 coding sequence is TGTGCCAGCAGTGAATCGGCGGCATATGGCTACACCTTC. Translated: CASSESAAYGYTF.

The rearrangement links TRBV6-5 to TRBJ1-4; 9 nucleotides agree with TRBD1. This CDR3 is built from 13 residues. Germline V gene sequence: CDR1 MNHEY, CDR2 SVGAGI. The V gene end was trimmed by 5 bases and the J gene end by 6 bases; junction bases not matched to a gene: 1. The CDR3 region is CASSRDRDEKLFF. The DNA of the CDR3 is TGTGCCAGCAGTCGGGACAGGGATGAAAAACTGTTTTTT.

The rearrangement links TRBV11-2 to TRBJ1-1; D uncertain. The CDR3 is 15 amino acids. Per germline, CDR1 SGHAT and CDR2 FQNNGV. V was pared by 3 bases and J by 1 base, with 12 bases between. The CDR3 sequence is CASSLGVYRNTEAFF. The DNA for the CDR3 is TGTGCCAGCAGCTTGGGAGTTTATCGGAACACTGAAGCTTTCTTT.

CDR3 amino acids: CASTNRSRYTGELFF. The CDR3, as DNA: TGTGCCAGCACTAACAGGTCCCGCTACACCGGGGAGCTGTTTTTT. This chain joins TRBV25-1 and TRBJ2-2, with D perhaps matching TRBD1 (5 bases). CDR1 and CDR2 from the germline V gene are MGHDK and SYGVNS. This CDR3 has 15 residues. V lost 7 bases to trimming and J lost 3 bases, with 15 bases between them.

The CDR3 DNA reads as TGTGCCACCAGTGACCCTTTGCAGGGCCAGGGTGGCTACACCTTC. It codes for CATSDPLQGQGGYTF. This rearrangement joins TRBV24-1 to TRBJ1-2, with a possible D match to TRBD1 (5 bases). V lost 4 bases and J lost 7, with 18 bases in between. CDR3 length equals 15 residues. Germline V lookup: CDR1 KGHDR, CDR2 SFDVKD.

This clone was observed a handful of times. The CDR3 sequence: CATQGANTGELFF. In DNA form, the CDR3 reads TGTGCCACCCAAGGGGCGAACACCGGGGAGCTGTTTTTT. The genes are TRBV15 and TRBJ2-2; possible D gene TRBD1, 5 bases. The CDR3 has 13 residues. CDR1 and CDR2 from the germline V gene are LNHNV and YYDKDF (reference sequence). Trimming pared 8 bases from V and 0 bases from J, leaving 7 bases between.

The J gene is TRBJ1-2, the V gene TRBV3-1 (or the pseudogene TRBV3-2); no reliable D call. Trimming stripped 3 bases from V and 8 bases from J, with 10 bases between. The CDR3 sequence is 12 residues long. In germline, CDR1 is LGHDT, CDR2 YNNKEL (reference sequence). This chain's CDR3 is CASSHRTGGYTF. The CDR3 DNA follows: TGTGCCAGCAGCCACCGGACGGGAGGCTACACCTTC.

The table lists this clone with a count of one. V is TRBV5-4 and J is TRBJ2-7; 9 bases match TRBD2. CDR1 SGHNT and CDR2 YYREEE come from the germline V gene (reference sequence). CDR3 length: 12 residues. Trimming removed 2 bases from V and 7 bases from J; junction bases left unmatched: 1. This chain's CDR3 is CASSFLAGEQYF. CDR3 in DNA: TGTGCCAGCAGCTTCCTAGCGGGAGAGCAGTACTTC. Looking up the rest from reference TRBV5-4 and TRBJ2-7 gives the full variable domain: ETGVTQSPTHLIKTRGQQVTLRCSSQSGHNTVSWYQQALGQGPQFIFQYYREEENGRGNFPPRFSGLQFPNYSSELNVNALELDDSALYLCASSFLAGEQYFGPGTRLTVT.

This chain uses TRBV7-2 with TRBJ2-7; D is uncertain. Germline CDR1 is SGHTA and CDR2 is FQGNSA. Trimming stripped 2 bases from V and 3 bases from J, with 8 bases between. The CDR3 is 13 residues long. CDR3 nucleotides: TGTGCCAGCAGCTTATCCGACAACTACGAGCAGTACGTC. Amino acid sequence: CASSLSDNYEQYV.